This TCR beta chain is from a study of blood T cell repertoires in COVID-19. Overall study context: PBMCs, B-cell-depleted T cells, or T cells provided the cDNA or gDNA that made up the material.

The assay was immunoSEQ multiplex PCR, and TCRdb's table has in-frame clones only and misses some. The table records around 60,000 clones, 65% to 90% of them present only once. The CDR3 extends over 11 amino acids. Germline CDR1 SGHDT, CDR2 YYEEEE. V dropped 3 bases and J dropped 5 bases, with 5 bases sitting between them. What was sequenced was peripheral blood. The source is a man between 50 and 59 years old with COVID-19, enrolled during active disease. The chain is built from TRBV5-6 and TRBJ1-1; D ambiguous. This chain's CDR3 is CASSYSTEAFF. The CDR3 bases are TGTGCCAGCAGCTATAGTACTGAAGCTTTCTTT.